This TCR beta chain was captured in a study of blood T cell repertoires in COVID-19. Data came from immunoSEQ multiplex PCR; TCRdb stores just in-frame clones and leaves some out. Among some 500,000 clones listed, 85% to 90% were seen once. Germline loops: CDR1 SGDLS, CDR2 YYNGEE. The CDR3 loop spans 12 amino acids. With 4 bases removed from V and 6 bases from J, the gap between germline ends came to 9 bases. This clonotype was obtained from a woman in her 50s with COVID-19, enrolled during active disease. The V and J genes are TRBV9 and TRBJ2-3; D call uncertain. The sequenced sample consisted of peripheral blood. The CDR3 region has the DNA TGTGCCAGCAGCCCCCAGAGGGATACGCAGTATTTT. It specifies CASSPQRDTQYF.